A single sample gave rise to the 8 T cell receptor beta chains below, sequenced in a study of CD8 T cells in Susac syndrome. RNA, at roughly 0.45 to 1 ug, was reverse transcribed with random hexamers. MiXCR was run by TCRdb on the immunoSEQ multiplex PCR reads, yielding one entry per CDR3 protein. The sample has about 290,000 distinct CDR3 sequences, 89% seen once. The sequencing sample was made of CD8+ T cells from PBMCs. These receptors were taken from a human donor with multiple sclerosis.

Here the CDR3 DNA reads TGTGCCTGGAGTCCTGGACAGGGCCCCCAGCCCCAGCATTTT. Translating it yields CAWSPGQGPQPQHF. The chain recombines TRBV30 with TRBJ1-5; TRBD1 matches 8 bases. This CDR3 spans 14 amino acids. In germline, CDR1 is GTSNPN, CDR2 SVGIG (reference sequence). V was pared by 2 bases and J by 7 bases, with 7 bases of the junction left unmatched.

This chain connects TRBV20-1 to TRBJ2-1, with D possibly TRBD1 on 6 matching bases. Trimming removed 4 bases from V and 8 bases from J, with 15 bases in between. The CDR3 covers 13 residues. Germline V gene sequence: CDR1 DFQATT, CDR2 SNEGSKA (reference sequence). CDR3 in DNA: TGCAGTGCTACTCGATCAGGGGACCATGAGCAGTTCTTC. This encodes CSATRSGDHEQFF.

The chain has TRBV28 and TRBJ2-3; D is unresolved. Germline V lookup: CDR1 MDHEN, CDR2 SYDVKM. The V end lost 1 base, the J end lost 8 bases, and 4 bases lay between the germline ends. CDR3 length: 11 amino acids. In nucleotides, the CDR3 is TGTGCCAGCAGTTTATCGGGTACGCAGTATTTT. Amino acids: CASSLSGTQYF.

The chain links TRBV5-1 to TRBJ2-4; D unresolved. CDR1 is SGHRS and CDR2 is YFSETQ in the germline V gene. This CDR3 is 14 amino acids long. Trimming cost V 0 bases and J 7 bases, with 11 bases left between them. CDR3 amino acids: CASSLGFLDNIQYF. The CDR3 DNA reads as TGCGCCAGCAGCTTGGGGTTCCTAGATAACATTCAGTACTTC.

The chain couples TRBV6-2 or TRBV6-3 to TRBJ2-3; 7 bases are shared with TRBD2. The CDR3 loop spans 16 amino acids. Germline V gives CDR1 MNHEY, CDR2 SVGEGT. The V segment lost 6 bases and the J segment 3 bases; nucleotides outside the gene matches: 12. This CDR3 reads CASRPSLALKTDTQYF. The DNA for the CDR3 is TGTGCCAGCAGGCCATCACTAGCGCTTAAAACAGATACGCAGTATTTT.

The V call is TRBV6-5, the J call TRBJ2-2; D is undetermined. CDR1 is MNHEY, CDR2 SVGAGI, per germline. The CDR3 runs 14 residues. Trimming took off 0 bases at V and 9 bases at J, with 11 bases between the two ends. This CDR3 reads CASSYSGLGWELFF. CDR3 bases: TGTGCCAGCAGTTACTCGGGTCTCGGATGGGAGCTGTTTTTT.

DNA for the CDR3: TGCAGCGTTGACTGGGGAAATGAGCAGTTCTTC. It encodes CSVDWGNEQFF. V is TRBV29-1 and J is TRBJ2-1; D is undetermined. This CDR3 contains 11 residues. Trimming took 3 bases from V and 7 from J, leaving 7 bases between them. The V gene's germline CDR1 is SQVTM and CDR2 ANQGSEA.

The rearrangement uses TRBV4-3 and TRBJ2-1, with D hard to call. CDR3 length: 17 residues. Germline V lookup: CDR1 LGHNA, CDR2 YSLEER. V lost 3 bases and J 3 bases, leaving 18 bases between the germline ends. This chain's CDR3 is CASSQGPIQPGYNEQFF. CDR3 DNA: TGCGCCAGCAGCCAGGGCCCTATACAACCCGGCTACAATGAGCAGTTCTTC.